Shown below are 15 T cell receptor beta chains from a single sample sequenced in a study of radiotherapy plus CTLA-4 blockade in lung cancer. Clones were sequenced by immunoSEQ multiplex PCR, and TCRdb holds only the in-frame ones, with some missing. The sample lists 120,000 or so clones, about four fifths occurring once. The specimen was peripheral blood, collected from a patient treated with radiotherapy plus ipilimumab. Every receptor here comes from a human donor with non-small cell lung cancer who had a partial response to radiotherapy plus ipilimumab.

The V gene is TRBV6-1, the J gene TRBJ2-1, with D tentatively TRBD2 (5 bases). The CDR3 loop spans 13 amino acids. Germline values: CDR1 MNHNS, CDR2 SASEGT. Trimming pared 9 bases from V and 8 bases from J, leaving 17 bases between. CDR3 in amino acids: CARIYSRGHEQFF. CDR3 sequence (DNA): TGTGCCAGGATTTATTCCAGAGGGCATGAGCAGTTCTTC.

The chain couples TRBV4-3 to TRBJ2-3; TRBD2 is a possible D gene (7 bases). Trimming shortened V by 3 bases and J by 4 bases, and 17 bases separated the two germline ends. The CDR3 sequence is 16 residues long. Per germline, CDR1 LGHNA and CDR2 YSLEER. The CDR3 is CASSQGGGGSPDTQYF. Here the CDR3 DNA reads TGCGCCAGCAGCCAGGGGGGCGGGGGCTCCCCAGATACGCAGTATTTT.

Regarding this clone: Its ends do not fully match the called genes, so a read error is possible. The chain uses TRBV7-7 and TRBJ2-5; maybe TRBD1 (5 bases). Germline CDR1 is SSHAT and CDR2 is FNYEAQ (reference sequence). There are 14 residues in the CDR3. The CDR3: CASSSSGALETQYF. In DNA form, the CDR3 reads TGTGCTAGCAGCTCGAGTGGGGCCCTAGAGACCCAGTACTTC.

This sequence joins TRBV5-1 and TRBJ2-7; D perhaps matches TRBD2 (6 bases). V was pared by 0 bases and J by 0 bases, with 10 bases between. From germline, CDR1 is SGHRS and CDR2 YFSETQ. This CDR3 contains 15 residues. CDR3 DNA: TGCGCCAGCAGCTTGGATCCCGGGAGCTCCTACGAGCAGTACTTC. This encodes CASSLDPGSSYEQYF.

The rearrangement uses TRBV5-6 and TRBJ2-5, with TRBD1 matching over 11 bases. V lost 4 bases and J lost 5; bases outside the gene matches: 4. Germline-derived CDR1 and CDR2 are SGHDT and YYEEEE. CDR3 size: 14 residues. This CDR3 reads CASSGTGGRETQYF. The DNA of the CDR3 is TGTGCCAGCAGCGGGACAGGGGGTAGGGAGACCCAGTACTTC.

V is TRBV5-1 and J is TRBJ2-7, with a tentative D call TRBD1 (5 bases). Germline CDR1 and CDR2: SGHRS and YFSETQ. V lost 0 bases, J lost 3 bases, and 10 bases lay in between. The CDR3 totals 14 residues. The CDR3 loop reads CASSLAGRVYEQYF. CDR3 nucleotide sequence: TGCGCCAGCAGCTTGGCCGGCAGGGTCTACGAGCAGTACTTC.

Comment on this clone: Germline is not matched at one junction end, which may reflect a read error. CDR3 residues: CASSPPGQGNNEQFF. DNA for the CDR3: TGTGCTAGCAGCCCCCCGGGACAGGGGAACAATGAGCAGTTCTTC. The chain links TRBV7-7 to TRBJ2-1; TRBD1 matches at 10 bases. The CDR3 totals 15 residues. CDR1 and CDR2 from the germline V gene are SSHAT and FNYEAQ (reference sequence).

This sequence joins TRBV5-1 and TRBJ2-7, with 10 bases identical to TRBD2. With 3 bases clipped from V and 1 base from J, the junction kept 4 bases outside the gene matches. Germline V gene data show CDR1 as SGHRS and CDR2 as YFSETQ. This CDR3 has 15 amino acids. CDR3 sequence: CASSWGLAPSYEQYV. The CDR3 DNA sequence: TGCGCCAGCAGCTGGGGACTAGCGCCTTCCTACGAGCAGTACGTC.

This clone has just a few counts. The chain employs TRBV4-1 and TRBJ2-1, with D perhaps TRBD2 (6 bases). Between the trimmed V and J ends, which lost 1 base and 7 bases, there was a span of 11 bases. The V gene's germline CDR1 is MGHRA and CDR2 YSYEKL. The CDR3 length is 14 residues. CDR3 amino acids: CASSQGLAPNEQFF. The CDR3, as DNA: TGCGCCAGCAGCCAAGGTCTAGCGCCTAATGAGCAGTTCTTC.

The rearrangement links TRBV28 to TRBJ2-7, with D possibly matching TRBD1 (6 bases). The V end lost 1 base, the J end lost 7 bases, and 11 bases lay between the germline ends. The CDR3 totals 13 residues. The V gene's germline CDR1 is MDHEN and CDR2 SYDVKM. The CDR3 coding sequence is TGTGCCAGCAGTTTATCAGGGGCGAGGGAGCAGTACTTC. This translates into CASSLSGAREQYF. Full variable domain (remainder filled in from reference TRBV28 and TRBJ2-7): DVKVTQSSRYLVKRTGEKVFLECVQDMDHENMFWYRQDPGLGLRLIYFSYDVKMKEKGDIPEGYSVSREKKERFSLILESASTNQTSMYLCASSLSGAREQYFGPGTRLTVT.

Turning to this clone: One end of the junction fails to match germline, which may point to a read error. The sample holds other DNA sequences that translate to the same CDR3. CDR3 loop: CASNPGGHYGYTF. In DNA, the CDR3 is TGTGCCAGCAACCCAGGGGGCCACTACGGCTACACCTTC. The chain carries TRBV6-1 and TRBJ1-2; the match to TRBD1 covers 8 bases. The CDR3 contains 13 residues. CDR1 is MNHNS, CDR2 SASEGT, per germline.

The table lists this clone with a few counts. The V and J genes are TRBV6-1 and TRBJ2-5, with 7 bases fitting TRBD1. The CDR3 has 13 residues. V shed 6 bases, J shed 1 base, and the junction held 2 bases outside the gene matches. In germline, CDR1 is MNHNS, CDR2 SASEGT. The CDR3: CASRGQIQETQYF. The DNA of the CDR3 is TGTGCCAGCAGGGGACAGATCCAAGAGACCCAGTACTTC.

This sequence joins TRBV6-1 and TRBJ1-2; perhaps TRBD1 as D (5 bases). The CDR3 length is 16 residues. Trimming left V 2 bases short and J 3 bases short, with 16 bases between. The germline CDR1 and CDR2 sequences are MNHNS and SASEGT. In nucleotides, the CDR3 is TGTGCCAGCAGTGAATACGGGCCCCAAGGGGACTATGGCTACACCTTC. It encodes CASSEYGPQGDYGYTF.

The chain is built from TRBV28 and TRBJ2-3, with D uncertain. CDR3 size: 13 residues. Trimming stripped 5 bases from V and 3 bases from J, with 9 bases between. CDR1 MDHEN and CDR2 SYDVKM come from the germline V gene. The CDR3 is CASSLYLTDTQYF. CDR3 DNA: TGTGCCAGCAGTCTATATTTAACAGATACGCAGTATTTT.

The chain employs TRBV5-6 and TRBJ2-7, with D perhaps matching TRBD2 (5 bases). V was clipped by 0 bases and J by 3 bases, with 10 bases between them. Per the germline V gene, CDR1 is SGHDT and CDR2 is YYEEEE. The CDR3 is 14 amino acids. CDR3 in amino acids: CASSLAAGGYEQYV. The DNA of the CDR3 is TGTGCCAGCAGCTTGGCCGCGGGTGGCTACGAGCAGTACGTC.